This T cell receptor beta chain appears in the sequencing data of a study of shared clonotypes between healthy human individuals. Study-level findings and limits: Across a handful of donors, naive CD4 shared roughly 5%, naive CD8 over 3%, memory CD4 more than 2%, memory CD8 roughly 0.37%.

The run depth of the assay was deep. Repertoires were generated with immunoSEQ multiplex PCR, while TCRdb's copy carries only in-frame clones and drops some. The repertoire holds roughly 1,000,000 clones, around 78% seen once, with under 0.65% in the top ten. There were only Caucasian adults among the donors, and all lived in Nashville, Tennessee. Worth noting for this clone: What it binds is unknown.

The material sequenced was memory CD4+ T cells from PBMCs. The subset: CD45RA-negative fraction. The clonotype originates from a man aged 18-30 years in good health. Some clones in this sample may be carry-over from other donors' samples.

CDR3 loop: CASSLGGRAADTQYF. In DNA, the CDR3 is TGTGCCAGCAGTTTAGGCGGGAGGGCGGCAGATACGCAGTATTTT. The chain combines TRBV6-5 with TRBJ2-3, with TRBD2 matching over 9 bases. Germline values: CDR1 MNHEY, CDR2 SVGAGI. The CDR3 runs to 15 residues. After removal of 4 bases from V and 4 bases from J, the junction contained 6 bases not matched to a gene.